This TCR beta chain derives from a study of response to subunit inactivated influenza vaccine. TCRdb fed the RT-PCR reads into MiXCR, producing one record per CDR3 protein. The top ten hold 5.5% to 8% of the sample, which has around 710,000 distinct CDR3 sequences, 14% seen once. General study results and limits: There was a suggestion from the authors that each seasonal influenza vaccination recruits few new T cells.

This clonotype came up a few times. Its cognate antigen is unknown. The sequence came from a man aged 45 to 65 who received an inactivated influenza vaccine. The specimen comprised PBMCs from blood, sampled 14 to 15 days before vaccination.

The CDR3 protein is CASSLDGGLAQHF. In nucleotides, the CDR3 is TGTGCCAGCAGCTTAGACGGGGGGCTGGCCCAGCATTTT. V is TRBV11-2 and J is TRBJ1-5; D is possibly TRBD1 (6 bases). V lost 0 bases to trimming and J lost 11 bases, with 11 bases between them. The CDR3 extends over 13 amino acids. The V gene's germline CDR1 is SGHAT and CDR2 FQNNGV.